This TCR beta chain was captured in a study of CD8 T cells in ankylosing spondylitis. This clonotype occurred many times. Its target is not known. Whole-study findings and limits: Researchers report that disease-linked clones proved CD8+ and relatively rare in peripheral blood. Within ankylosing spondylitis blood, a TCR beta motif made up of roughly eight highly homologous variants appeared to be characteristic. Significant enrichment of disease-linked clones was reported in matched ankylosing spondylitis synovial fluid.

Libraries for TCR beta were made by quantitative 5'-RACE with molecular barcodes. MiXCR, run by TCRdb on the 5' RACE reads, gives a single entry per CDR3 protein. Of 250,000 to 400,000 distinct CDR3 sequences in the sample, roughly 11% were seen once. The ends were cut back, 0 bases at V and 0 bases at J, with 16 bases in the middle. Per germline, CDR1 SGHRS and CDR2 YFSETQ. The CDR3 contains 17 residues. The chain is built from TRBV5-1 and TRBJ2-7; D is ambiguous. This receptor was identified in a female donor with ankylosing spondylitis or in good health (not recorded which). Material for sequencing was blood, either unsorted or a sorted T cell fraction (not recorded which). As DNA, the CDR3 is TGCGCCAGCAGCTTGGAATCTGGACGCATGATCTCCTACGAGCAGTACTTC. Protein: CASSLESGRMISYEQYF.